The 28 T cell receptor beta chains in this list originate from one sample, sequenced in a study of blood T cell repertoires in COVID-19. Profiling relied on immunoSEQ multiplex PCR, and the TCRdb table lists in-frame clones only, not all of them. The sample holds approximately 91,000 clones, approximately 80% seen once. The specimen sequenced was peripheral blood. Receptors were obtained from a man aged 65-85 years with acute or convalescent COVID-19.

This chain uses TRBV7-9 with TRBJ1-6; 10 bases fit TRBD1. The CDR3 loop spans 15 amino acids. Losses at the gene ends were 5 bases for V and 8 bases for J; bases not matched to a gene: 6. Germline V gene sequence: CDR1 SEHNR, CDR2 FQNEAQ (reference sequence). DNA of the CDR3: TGTGCCAGCAGCCCAGGACAGGGGGAACATTCACCCCTCCACTTT. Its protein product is CASSPGQGEHSPLHF.

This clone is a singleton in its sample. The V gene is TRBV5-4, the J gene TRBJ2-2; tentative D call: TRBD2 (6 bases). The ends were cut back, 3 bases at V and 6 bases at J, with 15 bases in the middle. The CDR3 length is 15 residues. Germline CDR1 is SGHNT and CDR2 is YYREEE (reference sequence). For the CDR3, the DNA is TGTGCCAGCAGCTCGGGACTGGTTGAGGCCGGGGAGCTGTTTTTT. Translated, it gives CASSSGLVEAGELFF.

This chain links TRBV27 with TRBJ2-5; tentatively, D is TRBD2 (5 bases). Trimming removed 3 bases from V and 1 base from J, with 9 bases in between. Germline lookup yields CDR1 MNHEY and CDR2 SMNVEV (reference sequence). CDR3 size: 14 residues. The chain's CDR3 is CASSLVGSQETQYF. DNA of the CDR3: TGTGCCAGCAGTTTGGTGGGGAGCCAAGAGACCCAGTACTTC.

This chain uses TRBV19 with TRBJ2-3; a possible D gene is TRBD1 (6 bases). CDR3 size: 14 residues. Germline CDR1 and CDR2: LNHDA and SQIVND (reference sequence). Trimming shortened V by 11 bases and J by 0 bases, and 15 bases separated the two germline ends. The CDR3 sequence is CACASGHSTDTQYF. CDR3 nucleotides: TGTGCCTGCGCGTCGGGACACAGCACAGATACGCAGTATTTT.

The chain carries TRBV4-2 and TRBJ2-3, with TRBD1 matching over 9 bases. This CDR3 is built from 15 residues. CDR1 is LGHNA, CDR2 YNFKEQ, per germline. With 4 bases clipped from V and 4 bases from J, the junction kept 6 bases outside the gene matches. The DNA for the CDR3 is TGTGCCAGCAGCCCTGGGGACAGGGAATCAGATACGCAGTATTTT. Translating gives CASSPGDRESDTQYF.

CDR3 DNA: TGCGCCAGCAGCCTGGAGGGACAGCCAAAACTGTTTTTT. This codes for CASSLEGQPKLFF. The chain carries TRBV5-1 and TRBJ1-4; TRBD1 agrees at 7 bases. The length of the CDR3 is 13 residues. From germline, CDR1 is SGHRS and CDR2 YFSETQ. The junction had 7 bases not matched to a gene; V was cut back by 4 bases and J by 10 bases.

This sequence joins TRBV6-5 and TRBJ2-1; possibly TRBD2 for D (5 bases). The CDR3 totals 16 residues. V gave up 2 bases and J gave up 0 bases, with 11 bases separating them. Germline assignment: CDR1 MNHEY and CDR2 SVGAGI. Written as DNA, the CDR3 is TGTGCCAGCAGTTACCTCGGACTCAGCTCCTACAATGAGCAGTTCTTC. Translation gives CASSYLGLSSYNEQFF.

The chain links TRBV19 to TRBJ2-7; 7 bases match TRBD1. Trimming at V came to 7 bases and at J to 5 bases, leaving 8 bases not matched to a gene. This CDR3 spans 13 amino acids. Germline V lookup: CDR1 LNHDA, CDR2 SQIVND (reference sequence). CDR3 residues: CASNSGTAHEQYF. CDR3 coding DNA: TGTGCCAGTAACTCCGGGACAGCCCACGAGCAGTACTTC.

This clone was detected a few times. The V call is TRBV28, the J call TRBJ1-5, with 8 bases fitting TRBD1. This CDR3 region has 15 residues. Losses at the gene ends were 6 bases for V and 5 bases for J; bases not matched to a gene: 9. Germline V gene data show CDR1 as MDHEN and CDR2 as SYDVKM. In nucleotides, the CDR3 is TGTGCCAGCAGCCCCGGGACAGGAGAATATCAGCCCCAGCATTTT. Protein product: CASSPGTGEYQPQHF. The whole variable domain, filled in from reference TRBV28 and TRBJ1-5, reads DVKVTQSSRYLVKRTGEKVFLECVQDMDHENMFWYRQDPGLGLRLIYFSYDVKMKEKGDIPEGYSVSREKKERFSLILESASTNQTSMYLCASSPGTGEYQPQHFGDGTRLSIL.

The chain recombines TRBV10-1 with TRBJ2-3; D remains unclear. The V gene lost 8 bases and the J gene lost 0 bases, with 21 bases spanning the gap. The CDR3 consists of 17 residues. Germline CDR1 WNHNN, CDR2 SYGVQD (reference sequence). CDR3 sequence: CASGKRYYIRSTDTQYF. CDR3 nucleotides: TGCGCCAGCGGAAAAAGATACTATATACGCAGCACAGATACGCAGTATTTT.

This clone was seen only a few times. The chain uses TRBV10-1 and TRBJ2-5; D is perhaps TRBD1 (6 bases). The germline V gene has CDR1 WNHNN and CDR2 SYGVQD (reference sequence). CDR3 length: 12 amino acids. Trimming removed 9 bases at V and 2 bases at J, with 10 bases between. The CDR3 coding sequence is TGCGCCAGGGAGGACAGACAAGAGACCCAGTACTTC. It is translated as CAREDRQETQYF.

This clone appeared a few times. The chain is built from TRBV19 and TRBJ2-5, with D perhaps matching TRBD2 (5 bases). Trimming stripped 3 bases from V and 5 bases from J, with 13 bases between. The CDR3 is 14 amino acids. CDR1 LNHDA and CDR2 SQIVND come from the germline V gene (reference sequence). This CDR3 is CASSIAGVYETQYF. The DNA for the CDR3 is TGTGCCAGTAGTATTGCGGGCGTGTACGAGACCCAGTACTTC.

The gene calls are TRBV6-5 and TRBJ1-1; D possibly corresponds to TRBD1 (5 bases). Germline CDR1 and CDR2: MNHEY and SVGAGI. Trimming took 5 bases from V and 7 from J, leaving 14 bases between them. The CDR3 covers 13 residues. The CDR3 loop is CASSLTRRGEAFF. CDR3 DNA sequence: TGTGCCAGCAGTCTCACACGGAGGGGTGAAGCTTTCTTT.

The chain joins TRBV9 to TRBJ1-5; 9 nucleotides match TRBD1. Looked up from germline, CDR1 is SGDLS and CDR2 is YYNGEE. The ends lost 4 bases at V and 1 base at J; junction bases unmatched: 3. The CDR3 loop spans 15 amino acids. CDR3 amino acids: CASSSGTGSNQPQHF. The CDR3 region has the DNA TGTGCCAGCAGCTCCGGGACAGGGAGCAATCAGCCCCAGCATTTT.

The CDR3 sequence is CASSARQGNIQYF. CDR3 nucleotide sequence: TGTGCCAGCAGTGCCCGACAGGGTAACATTCAGTACTTC. The chain has TRBV27 and TRBJ2-4, with 7 bases identical to TRBD1. Trimming cost V 5 bases and J 7 bases; bases outside gene matches: 5. Germline V lookup: CDR1 MNHEY, CDR2 SMNVEV (reference sequence). This CDR3 spans 13 amino acids.

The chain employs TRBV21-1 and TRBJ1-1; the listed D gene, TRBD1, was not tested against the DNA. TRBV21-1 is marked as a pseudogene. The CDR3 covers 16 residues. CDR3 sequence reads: CAAARVSDSHNTEAFF. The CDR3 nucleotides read TGTGCCGCAGCACGCGTGTCAGACAGTCACAACACTGAAGCTTTCTTT.

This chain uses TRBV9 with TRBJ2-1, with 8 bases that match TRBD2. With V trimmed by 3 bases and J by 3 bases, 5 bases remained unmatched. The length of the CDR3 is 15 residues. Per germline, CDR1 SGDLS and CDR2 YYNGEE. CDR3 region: CASSARLANYNEQFF. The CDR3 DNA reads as TGTGCCAGCAGCGCCCGACTAGCGAACTACAATGAGCAGTTCTTC. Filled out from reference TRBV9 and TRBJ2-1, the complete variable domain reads DSGVTQTPKHLITATGQRVTLRCSPRSGDLSVYWYQQSLDQGLQFLIQYYNGEERAKGNILERFSAQQFPDLHSELNLSSLELGDSALYFCASSARLANYNEQFFGPGTRLTVL.

CDR3 loop: CASSPSHSGSQFF. The CDR3 DNA reads TGTGCCAGCAGTCCCTCCCATTCAGGGTCGCAGTTCTTC. The chain is built from TRBV27 and TRBJ2-1; maybe TRBD1 (5 bases). V was clipped by 5 bases and J by 12 bases, with 17 bases between them. The CDR3 has 13 amino acids. The germline V gene encodes CDR1 MNHEY and CDR2 SMNVEV (reference sequence).

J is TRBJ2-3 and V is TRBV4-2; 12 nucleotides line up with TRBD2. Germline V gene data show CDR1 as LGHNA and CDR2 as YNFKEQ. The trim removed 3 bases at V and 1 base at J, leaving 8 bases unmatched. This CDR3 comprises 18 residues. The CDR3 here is CASSHWVLAGGRTDTQYF. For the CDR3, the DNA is TGTGCCAGCAGCCACTGGGTTCTAGCGGGGGGGCGCACAGATACGCAGTATTTT.

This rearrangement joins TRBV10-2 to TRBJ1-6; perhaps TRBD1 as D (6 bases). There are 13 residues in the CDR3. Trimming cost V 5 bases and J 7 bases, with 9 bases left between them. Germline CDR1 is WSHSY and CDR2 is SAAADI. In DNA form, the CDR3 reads TGCGCCAGCAGTAGACAGGAGAATTCACCCCTCCACTTT. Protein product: CASSRQENSPLHF.

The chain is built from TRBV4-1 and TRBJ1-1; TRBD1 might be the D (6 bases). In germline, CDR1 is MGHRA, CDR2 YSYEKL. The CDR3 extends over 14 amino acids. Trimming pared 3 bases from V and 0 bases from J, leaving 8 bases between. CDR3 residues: CASSHQGMNTEAFF. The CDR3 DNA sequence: TGCGCCAGCAGCCACCAGGGGATGAACACTGAAGCTTTCTTT.

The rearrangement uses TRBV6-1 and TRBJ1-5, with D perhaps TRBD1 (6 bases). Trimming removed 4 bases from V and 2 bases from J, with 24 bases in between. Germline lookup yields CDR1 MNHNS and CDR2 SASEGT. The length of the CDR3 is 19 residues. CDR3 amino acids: CASSGPTGLGLVGNQPQHF. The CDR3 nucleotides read TGTGCCAGCAGTGGACCCACAGGGTTGGGGTTAGTTGGCAATCAGCCCCAGCATTTT.

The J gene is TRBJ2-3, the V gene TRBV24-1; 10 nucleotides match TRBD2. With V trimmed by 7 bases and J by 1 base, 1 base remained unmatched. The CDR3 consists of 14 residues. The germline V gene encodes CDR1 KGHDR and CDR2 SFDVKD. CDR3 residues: CATSLAGGTDTQYF. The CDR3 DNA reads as TGTGCCACCAGCCTAGCGGGGGGCACAGATACGCAGTATTTT.

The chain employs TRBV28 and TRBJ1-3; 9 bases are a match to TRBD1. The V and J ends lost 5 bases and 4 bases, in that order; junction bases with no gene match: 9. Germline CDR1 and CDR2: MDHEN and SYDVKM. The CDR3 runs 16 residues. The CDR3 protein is CASSRPGQGPGNTIYF. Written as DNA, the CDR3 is TGTGCCAGCAGTAGGCCGGGACAGGGTCCCGGAAACACCATATATTTT.

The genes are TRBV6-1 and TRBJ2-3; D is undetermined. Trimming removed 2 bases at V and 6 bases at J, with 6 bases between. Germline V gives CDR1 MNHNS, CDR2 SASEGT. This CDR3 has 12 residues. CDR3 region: CASSEYVDTQYF. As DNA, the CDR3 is TGTGCCAGCAGTGAATATGTGGATACGCAGTATTTT.

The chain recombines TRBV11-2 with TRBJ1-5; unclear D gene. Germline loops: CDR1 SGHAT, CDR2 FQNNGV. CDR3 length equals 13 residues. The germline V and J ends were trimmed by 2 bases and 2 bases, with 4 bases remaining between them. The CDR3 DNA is TGTGCCAGCAGCTTACCAGGCAATCAGCCCCAGCATTTT. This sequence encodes CASSLPGNQPQHF.

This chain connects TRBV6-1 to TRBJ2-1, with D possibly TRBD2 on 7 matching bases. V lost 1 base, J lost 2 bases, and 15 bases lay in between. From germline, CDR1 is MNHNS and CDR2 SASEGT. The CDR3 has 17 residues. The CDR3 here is CASSEGFRGAAYNEQFF. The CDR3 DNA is TGTGCCAGCAGTGAAGGGTTTCGGGGGGCGGCCTACAATGAGCAGTTCTTC.

The CDR3 spells CATQGASDTQYF. In DNA, the CDR3 is TGTGCCACCCAGGGGGCGTCTGATACGCAGTATTTT. The V call is TRBV24-1, the J call TRBJ2-3, with 8 nucleotides matching TRBD1. With 9 bases clipped from V and 6 bases from J, the junction kept 4 bases outside the gene matches. Germline CDR1 is KGHDR and CDR2 is SFDVKD. There are 12 residues in the CDR3.